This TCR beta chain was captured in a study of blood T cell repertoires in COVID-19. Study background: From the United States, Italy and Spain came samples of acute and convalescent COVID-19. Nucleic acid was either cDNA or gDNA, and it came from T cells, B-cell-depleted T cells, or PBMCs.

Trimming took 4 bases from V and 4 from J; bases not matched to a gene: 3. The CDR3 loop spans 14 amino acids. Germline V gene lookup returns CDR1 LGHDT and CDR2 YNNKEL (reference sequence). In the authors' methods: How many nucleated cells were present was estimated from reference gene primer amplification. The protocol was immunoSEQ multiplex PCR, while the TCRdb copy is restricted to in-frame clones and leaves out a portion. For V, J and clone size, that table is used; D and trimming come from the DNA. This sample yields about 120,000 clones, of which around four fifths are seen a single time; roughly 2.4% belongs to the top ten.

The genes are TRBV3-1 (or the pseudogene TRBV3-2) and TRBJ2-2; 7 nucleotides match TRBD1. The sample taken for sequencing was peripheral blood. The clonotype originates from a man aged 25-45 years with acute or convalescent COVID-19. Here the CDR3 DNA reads TGTGCCAGCAGCCCAAGGGACAGCACCGGGGAGCTGTTTTTT. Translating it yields CASSPRDSTGELFF.